Sequencing of this T cell receptor beta chain was carried out in a study of shared clonotypes between healthy human individuals. Authors' data handling: ImmunoSEQ junction-only sequences lacked quality scores, so their filtering differed. Generated by immunoSEQ multiplex PCR, the TCRdb table keeps only in-frame clones and is missing some. That table gives V, J and clone size, and the DNA gave D and trimming. The sample lists 2 million to 2.5 million clones; around 95% were seen once. The germline gives CDR1 SGHTA, CDR2 FQGNSA. The J segment lost 9 bases and the V segment lost 5 bases, leaving 7 bases of the junction unmatched. The CDR3 spans 13 residues.

The receptor was isolated from a man younger than 35 in good health. Sequencing was done on a sample of naive CD4+ T cells sorted from blood. Described subset: CD45RA+ positively selected. The gene calls are TRBV7-2 and TRBJ2-3; TRBD1 matches 8 bases. In nucleotides, the CDR3 is TGTGCCAGCAGCCCGGGACAGGACCTAACGCAGTATTTT. Translating it yields CASSPGQDLTQYF.